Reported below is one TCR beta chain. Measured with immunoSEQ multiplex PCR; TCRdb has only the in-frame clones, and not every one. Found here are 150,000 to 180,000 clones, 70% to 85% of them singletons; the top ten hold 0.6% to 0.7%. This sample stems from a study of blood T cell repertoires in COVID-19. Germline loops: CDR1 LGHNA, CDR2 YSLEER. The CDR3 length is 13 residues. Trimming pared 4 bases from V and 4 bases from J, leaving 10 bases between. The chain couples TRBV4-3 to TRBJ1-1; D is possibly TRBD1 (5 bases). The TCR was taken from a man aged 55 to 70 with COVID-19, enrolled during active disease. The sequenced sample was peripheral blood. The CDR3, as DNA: TGCGCCAGCAGCCCAACAGGATCCACTGAAGCTTTCTTT. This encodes CASSPTGSTEAFF.